This record covers a single TCR beta chain. Its antigen is as yet unknown. This entry is derived from a study of shared clonotypes between healthy human individuals. Overall study: Every donor yielded three CD4 naive, three CD4 memory, two CD8 naive and one CD8 memory plate.

Donation came from healthy HIV-negative adults that had no recent acute infections or vaccinations. An even split of each subset's genomic DNA across several immunoSEQ plates was performed. Clones were sequenced by immunoSEQ multiplex PCR, and TCRdb holds only the in-frame ones, with some missing. The table records some 1,600,000 clones, 98% of them present only once. Study observations and caveats: When naive CD4 clonotypes were compared across a few donors, approximately 4.9% were shared.

Per germline, CDR1 SGHNT and CDR2 YENEEA. The CDR3 totals 16 residues. The V and J ends lost 5 bases and 7 bases, in that order; junction bases with no gene match: 7. The rearrangement joins TRBV11-3 to TRBJ2-2; 13 bases line up with TRBD2. The sample taken for sequencing was naive CD4+ T cells sorted from blood. The subset was: CD45RA+ positively selected. The source of this sequence is a young man in good health. The CDR3 coding sequence is TGTGCCAGCAGCCCAGGGACTAGCGGGACCCTCGGGGAGCTGTTTTTT. Its translation: CASSPGTSGTLGELFF.